Described below is a single TCR beta chain sequence and its context. CDR3 length: 19 amino acids. Trimming at V came to 5 bases and at J to 4 bases, leaving 19 bases not matched to a gene. The germline V gene encodes CDR1 SEHNR and CDR2 FQNEAQ (reference sequence). CD8+CD57+ cell expansion had been shown by flow cytometry in patients chosen for sequencing. CDR3 and TCR beta VDJ profiling relied on genomic DNA as the template. TCRdb called the reads again in MiXCR, with one record for every CDR3 protein. Of fewer than 250,000 distinct CDR3 sequences listed, more than 45% are singletons. This record belongs to a study of CD8+CD57+ T cells in acquired aplastic anemia.

The chain employs TRBV7-9 and TRBJ2-1; 8 bases line up with TRBD1. The receptor comes from a human donor with aplastic anemia. The sequenced sample consisted of sorted CD4+, CD8+, or CD8+CD57+ T cells (not recorded which) from PBMCs. In DNA, the CDR3 is TGTGCCAGCAGCCCCCCGGACAGGGCAAGCACGTCCATATACAATGAGCAGTTCTTC. It translates to CASSPPDRASTSIYNEQFF. Full variable domain (outside the CDR3, taken from reference TRBV7-9 and TRBJ2-1): DTGVSQNPRHKITKRGQNVTFRCDPISEHNRLYWYRQTLGQGPEFLTYFQNEAQLEKSRLLSDRFSAERPKGSFSTLEIQRTEQGDSAMYLCASSPPDRASTSIYNEQFFGPGTRLTVL.